This TCR beta chain originates from a study of shared clonotypes between healthy human individuals. Assay runs were performed at deep level. TCRdb's table, derived via immunoSEQ multiplex PCR, lists solely in-frame clones and lacks some. This sample has a few million clones; 92% occur once, and the top ten carry 0.37%. This TCR was sampled from a man between 18 and 35 years old in good health. Some clones in this sample may be carry-over from other donors' samples. Sequencing was done on a sample of naive CD4+ T cells from PBMCs. Subset given: CD45RA+ positively selected.

The CDR3 DNA sequence: TGTGCCAGCAGCTTCTCAGGGGGCCGGCGATTGGAGACCCAGTACTTC. Translation: CASSFSGGRRLETQYF. The chain couples TRBV5-5 to TRBJ2-5; 8 bases line up with TRBD1. The V gene's germline CDR1 is SGHKS and CDR2 YYEKEE (reference sequence). The trim removed 2 bases at V and 5 bases at J, leaving 11 bases unmatched. The CDR3 sequence is 16 residues long.